A single sample gave rise to the 14 T cell receptor beta chains below, sequenced in a study of cytotoxic CD8 clonotypes in ibrutinib-treated CLL. Produced via immunoSEQ multiplex PCR; TCRdb's table is partial and in-frame only. The repertoire holds 95,000 to 100,000 clones, with around 73% as singletons. Sequencing used PBMCs, obtained after 12 months of ibrutinib treatment. Receptors originate from a human donor with chronic lymphocytic leukemia.

The genes are TRBV30 and TRBJ1-1; D unclear. V was shortened by 2 bases and J by 1 base, with 2 bases between the two germline ends. In germline, CDR1 is GTSNPN, CDR2 SVGIG (reference sequence). The CDR3 consists of 11 residues. Here the CDR3 reads CAWSKNTEAFF. CDR3 nucleotide sequence: TGTGCCTGGAGTAAGAACACTGAAGCTTTCTTT.

V gene TRBV6-1 combines with J gene TRBJ1-5; the D is unclear. V was cut by 2 bases and J by 9 bases, with 23 bases left in between. Germline CDR1 is MNHNS and CDR2 is SASEGT. The CDR3 loop spans 17 amino acids. The CDR3 DNA reads TGTGCCAGCAGTGAATTAAAGGTCACGCCGTGGGTAAGGCCCCAGCATTTT. Amino acids: CASSELKVTPWVRPQHF.

V is TRBV7-9 and J is TRBJ2-1; D uncertain. The CDR3 is 13 residues long. V lost 6 bases to trimming and J lost 8 bases, with 14 bases between them. The germline V gene encodes CDR1 SEHNR and CDR2 FQNEAQ (reference sequence). As DNA, the CDR3 is TGTGCCAGCAGGTCCTCGATTAAGCATGAGCAGTTCTTC. This codes for CASRSSIKHEQFF.

This clone was observed once. This chain uses TRBV7-8 with TRBJ1-5; D ambiguous. Deletions cut 4 bases from V and 3 bases from J, with 19 bases between. Germline CDR1 reads SGHVS; CDR2 reads FQNEAQ. This CDR3 has 17 amino acids. The DNA for the CDR3 is TGTGCCAGCAGCTCCAACCGTGGAGGGTCAGTCAATCAGCCCCAGCATTTT. Its translation: CASSSNRGGSVNQPQHF.

This clone has just one count. CDR3 DNA: TGTGCCAGCAGCTTGGCAGGGTACTCTGGAAACACCATATATTTT. Amino acids: CASSLAGYSGNTIYF. This chain links TRBV5-5 with TRBJ1-3, with D perhaps TRBD1 (5 bases). Trimming shortened V by 0 bases and J by 0 bases, and 7 bases separated the two germline ends. The CDR3 is made up of 15 amino acids. The germline V gene has CDR1 SGHKS and CDR2 YYEKEE (reference sequence).

This clone was seen a handful of times. This chain connects TRBV6-6 to TRBJ2-7; D might be TRBD2 (6 bases). The germline V gene has CDR1 MNHNY and CDR2 SVGAGI (reference sequence). V gave up 2 bases and J gave up 2 bases, with 10 bases separating them. CDR3 length: 14 residues. CDR3 loop: CASSYGGAAYEQYF. In DNA form, the CDR3 reads TGTGCCAGCAGTTACGGAGGGGCGGCCTACGAGCAGTACTTC.

The chain uses TRBV5-1 and TRBJ2-3; maybe TRBD2 (7 bases). Trimming took 6 bases from V and 3 from J, leaving 14 bases between them. Looked up from germline, CDR1 is SGHRS and CDR2 is YFSETQ. This CDR3 spans 14 amino acids. The CDR3 sequence is CASKGGAATDTQYF. CDR3 in DNA: TGCGCCAGCAAGGGGGGGGCGGCGACAGATACGCAGTATTTT.

The chain carries TRBV30 and TRBJ1-1; D uncertain. Germline CDR1 is GTSNPN and CDR2 is SVGIG (reference sequence). The CDR3 has 14 amino acids. V lost 0 bases, J lost 8 bases, and 16 bases lay in between. This CDR3 reads CAWSVPLASTEAFF. CDR3 DNA: TGTGCCTGGAGTGTACCCCTAGCATCAACGGAAGCTTTCTTT.

This clone appeared once. The chain links TRBV11-3 to TRBJ2-3; no definite D call. V lost 2 bases and J 3 bases, leaving 6 bases between the germline ends. The CDR3 is made up of 13 amino acids. Germline V gives CDR1 SGHNT, CDR2 YENEEA. DNA of the CDR3: TGTGCCAGCAGCTTATTCCAAACAGATACGCAGTATTTT. Amino acid sequence: CASSLFQTDTQYF.

This clone was counted a single time. This rearrangement joins TRBV6-6 to TRBJ1-1, with 8 positions matching TRBD1. Per the germline V gene, CDR1 is MNHNY and CDR2 is SVGAGI (reference sequence). This CDR3 is 16 amino acids long. The V segment lost 2 bases and the J segment 3 bases; nucleotides outside the gene matches: 8. CDR3 bases: TGTGCCAGCAGTTACCAGGCAGGGGGCTTGGACACTGAAGCTTTCTTT. Protein product: CASSYQAGGLDTEAFF.

The genes are TRBV13 and TRBJ2-7; D gene ambiguous. Germline lookup yields CDR1 PRHDT and CDR2 FYEKMQ (reference sequence). V was shortened by 1 base and J by 2 bases, with 6 bases between the two germline ends. The CDR3 contains 13 residues. The CDR3 sequence is CASSLDGTYEQYF. In DNA form, the CDR3 reads TGTGCCAGCAGCTTAGACGGAACCTACGAGCAGTACTTC.

CDR3 DNA: TGTGCCAGCGCGGACAGGGGCGTAGATACGCAGTATTTT. Translated, it gives CASADRGVDTQYF. The chain is built from TRBV19 and TRBJ2-3; 9 positions match TRBD1. The CDR3 length is 13 residues. Germline trimming cut 9 bases from V and 5 bases from J; bases unmatched to any gene: 6. Germline V gives CDR1 LNHDA, CDR2 SQIVND (reference sequence).

As regards this clone: One end of the junction does not line up with germline, which may come from a read error. The gene calls are TRBV28 and TRBJ1-6, with D tentatively TRBD1 (6 bases). Germline CDR1 is MDHEN and CDR2 is SYDVKM. The CDR3 has 16 residues. In DNA form, the CDR3 reads TGTGTCAGCAGTTTTGGGGGGGCCAGTGGATTATCGGCCCTCCACTTT. It codes for CVSSFGGASGLSALHF. The full variable domain, with the rest looked up from reference TRBV28 and TRBJ1-6, is DVKVTQSSRYLVKRTGEKVFLECVQDMDHENMFWYRQDPGLGLRLIYFSYDVKMKEKGDIPEGYSVSREKKERFSLILESASTNQTSMYLCVSSFGGASGLSALHFGNGTRLTVT.

This clone was seen only once. V and J are TRBV5-1 and TRBJ1-1; D not resolved. Germline CDR1 is SGHRS and CDR2 is YFSETQ. This CDR3 region has 14 residues. V dropped 4 bases and J dropped 0 bases, with 10 bases sitting between them. CDR3 residues: CASSLGRVNTEAFF. DNA of the CDR3: TGCGCCAGCAGCCTAGGACGGGTGAACACTGAAGCTTTCTTT.